This T cell receptor beta chain was recovered during a study of shared clonotypes between healthy human individuals. Across the study: Per-donor plates numbered three CD4 naive, three CD4 memory, two CD8 naive and one CD8 memory.

The CDR3 is 14 amino acids. Germline V CDR1 and CDR2: MDHEN, SYDVKM. Trimming took off 6 bases at V and 5 bases at J, with 16 bases between the two ends. General study findings and limits: Among donors, clonotype sharing was expected to be affected by sequencing depth. The study found lower generation probabilities in non-shared clonotypes than in those shared by all four donors.

In regard to this clone: The antigen is undetermined.

In the original processing: With immunoSEQ giving junction-only sequences and no quality scores, filtering differed. The table came from immunoSEQ multiplex PCR; TCRdb's copy has only in-frame clones and leaves some out. The V and J calls and clone size were taken over from that table, and D and trimming were inferred from the DNA. The sample lists 950,000 to 1,100,000 clones; roughly 74% were seen once. The clonotype comes from a young man in good health. Some clones in this sample may be carry-over from other donors' samples. Material: memory CD4+ T cells from PBMCs. The subset is: CD45RA-negative fraction. The chain combines TRBV28 with TRBJ1-2; D remains ambiguous. The CDR3 protein is CASSTPSGGYGYTF. CDR3 in DNA: TGTGCCAGCAGCACCCCCTCAGGCGGATATGGCTACACCTTC.